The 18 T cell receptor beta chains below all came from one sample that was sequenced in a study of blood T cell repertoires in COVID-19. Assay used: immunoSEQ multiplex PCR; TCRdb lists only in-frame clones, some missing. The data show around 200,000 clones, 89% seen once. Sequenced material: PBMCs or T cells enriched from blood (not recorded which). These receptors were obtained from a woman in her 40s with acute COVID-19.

This CDR3 is CASPPQGGSLGHGYTF. DNA of the CDR3: TGTGCCTCCCCCCCCCAGGGAGGATCGTTAGGCCACGGCTACACCTTC. The rearrangement uses TRBV19 and TRBJ1-2, with D perhaps TRBD1 (5 bases). CDR1 LNHDA and CDR2 SQIVND come from the germline V gene (reference sequence). V was clipped by 11 bases and J by 8 bases, with 30 bases between them. There are 16 residues in the CDR3. Based on the CDR3 plus reference TRBV19 and TRBJ1-2, the full variable domain is DGGITQSPKYLFRKEGQNVTLSCEQNLNHDAMYWYRQDPGQGLRLIYYSQIVNDFQKGDIAEGYSVSREKKESFPLTVTSAQKNPTAFYLCASPPQGGSLGHGYTFGSGTRLTVV.

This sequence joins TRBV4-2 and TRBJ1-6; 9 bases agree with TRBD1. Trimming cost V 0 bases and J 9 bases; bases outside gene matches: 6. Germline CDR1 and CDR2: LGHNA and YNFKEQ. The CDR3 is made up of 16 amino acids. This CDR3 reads CASSQDHGQGSSPLHF. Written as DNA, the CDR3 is TGTGCCAGCAGCCAAGACCACGGACAGGGGAGTTCACCCCTCCACTTT.

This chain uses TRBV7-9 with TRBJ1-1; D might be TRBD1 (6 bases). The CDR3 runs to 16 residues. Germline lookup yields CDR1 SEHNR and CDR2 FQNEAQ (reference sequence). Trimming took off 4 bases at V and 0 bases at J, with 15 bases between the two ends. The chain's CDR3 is CASSSVHNRVNTEAFF. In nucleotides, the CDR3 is TGTGCCAGCAGCTCAGTACACAACAGGGTGAACACTGAAGCTTTCTTT.

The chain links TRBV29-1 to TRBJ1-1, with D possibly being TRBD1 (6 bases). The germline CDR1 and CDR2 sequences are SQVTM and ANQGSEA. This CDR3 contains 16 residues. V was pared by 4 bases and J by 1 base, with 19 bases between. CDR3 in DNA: TGCAGCGTTGTTCCGAACCGCAGGGGCCCGAACACTGAAGCTTTCTTT. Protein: CSVVPNRRGPNTEAFF.

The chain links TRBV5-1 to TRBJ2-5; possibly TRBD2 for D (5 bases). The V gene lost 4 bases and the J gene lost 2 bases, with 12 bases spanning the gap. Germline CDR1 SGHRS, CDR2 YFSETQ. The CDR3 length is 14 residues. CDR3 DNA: TGCGCCAGCAGCCCGGACGGGGTACAAGAGACCCAGTACTTC. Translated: CASSPDGVQETQYF.

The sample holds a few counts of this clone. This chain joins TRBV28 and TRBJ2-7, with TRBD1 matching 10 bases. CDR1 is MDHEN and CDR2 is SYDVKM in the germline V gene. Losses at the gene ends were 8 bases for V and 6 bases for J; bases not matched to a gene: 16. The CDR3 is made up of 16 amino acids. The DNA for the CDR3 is TGTGCCAGCGCCCTATCCGCCGGGACAGGGGCTTTCGAGCAGTACTTC. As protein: CASALSAGTGAFEQYF.

CDR3 DNA: TGTGCCAGCAGCCAAGAAGGGCTAGCGGGAGGGCCAGAGACCCAGTACTTC. It is translated as CASSQEGLAGGPETQYF. The rearrangement joins TRBV4-2 to TRBJ2-5; 12 bases line up with TRBD2. Germline CDR1 and CDR2: LGHNA and YNFKEQ. Trimming took 0 bases from V and 4 from J; bases not matched to a gene: 6. The CDR3 sequence is 17 residues long.

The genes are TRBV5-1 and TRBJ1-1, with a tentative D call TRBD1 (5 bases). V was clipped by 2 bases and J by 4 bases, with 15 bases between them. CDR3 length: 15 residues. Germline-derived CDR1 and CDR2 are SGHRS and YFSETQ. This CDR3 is CASSLEGLRGTEAFF. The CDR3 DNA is TGCGCCAGCAGCTTAGAAGGTCTTAGGGGCACTGAAGCTTTCTTT.

CDR3 region: CASSAGLAPNNEQFF. The CDR3 nucleotides are TGTGCCAGCAGTGCCGGACTAGCGCCAAACAATGAGCAGTTCTTC. V gene TRBV27 combines with J gene TRBJ2-1; 9 positions match TRBD2. Trimming removed 5 bases from V and 5 bases from J; junction bases left unmatched: 7. The CDR3 extends over 15 amino acids. Germline CDR1 MNHEY, CDR2 SMNVEV (reference sequence).

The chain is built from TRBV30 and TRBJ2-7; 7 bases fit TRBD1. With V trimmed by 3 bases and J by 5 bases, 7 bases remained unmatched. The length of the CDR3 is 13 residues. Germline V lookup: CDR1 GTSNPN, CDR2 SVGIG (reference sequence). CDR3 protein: CAWSRQGEDEQYF. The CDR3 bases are TGTGCCTGGAGCAGACAGGGCGAGGACGAGCAGTACTTC.

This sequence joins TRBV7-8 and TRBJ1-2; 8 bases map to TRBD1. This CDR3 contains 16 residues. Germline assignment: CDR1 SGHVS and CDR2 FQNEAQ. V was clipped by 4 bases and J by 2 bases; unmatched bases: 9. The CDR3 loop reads CASSSPRQGTNYGYTF. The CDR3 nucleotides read TGTGCCAGCAGCTCCCCTAGACAGGGGACAAACTATGGCTACACCTTC.

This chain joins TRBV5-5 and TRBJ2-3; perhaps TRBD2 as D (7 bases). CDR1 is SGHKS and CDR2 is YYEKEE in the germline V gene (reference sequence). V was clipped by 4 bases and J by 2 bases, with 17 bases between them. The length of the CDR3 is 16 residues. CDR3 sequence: CASSTGLGGTTDTQYF. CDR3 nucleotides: TGTGCCAGCAGCACCGGACTAGGGGGGACCACAGATACGCAGTATTTT.

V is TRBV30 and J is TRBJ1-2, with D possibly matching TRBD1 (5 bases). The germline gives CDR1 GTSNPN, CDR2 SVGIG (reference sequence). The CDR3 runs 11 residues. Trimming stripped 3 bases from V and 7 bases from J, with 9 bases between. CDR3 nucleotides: TGTGCCTGGAGAAGGGGCGCTGGCTACACCTTC. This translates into CAWRRGAGYTF.

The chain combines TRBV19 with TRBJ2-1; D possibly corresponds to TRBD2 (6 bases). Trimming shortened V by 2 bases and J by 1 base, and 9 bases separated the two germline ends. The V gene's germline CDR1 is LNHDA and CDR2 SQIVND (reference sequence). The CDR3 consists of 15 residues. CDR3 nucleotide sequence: TGTGCCAGTAGTATATTACGGGAGTCCTACAATGAGCAGTTCTTC. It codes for CASSILRESYNEQFF.

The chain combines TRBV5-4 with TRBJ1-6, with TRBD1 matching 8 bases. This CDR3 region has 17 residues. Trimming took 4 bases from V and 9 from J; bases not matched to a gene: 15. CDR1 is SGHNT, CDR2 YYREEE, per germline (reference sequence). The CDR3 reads CASSPGGQGDFSSPLHF. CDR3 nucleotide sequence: TGTGCCAGCAGCCCCGGAGGACAGGGCGATTTCTCTTCACCCCTCCACTTT.

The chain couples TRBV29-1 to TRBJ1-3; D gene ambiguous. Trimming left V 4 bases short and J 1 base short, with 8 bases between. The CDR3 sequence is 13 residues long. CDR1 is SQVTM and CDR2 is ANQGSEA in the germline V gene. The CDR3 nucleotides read TGCAGCGTTGTCAGTGATTCTGGAAACACCATATATTTT. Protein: CSVVSDSGNTIYF.

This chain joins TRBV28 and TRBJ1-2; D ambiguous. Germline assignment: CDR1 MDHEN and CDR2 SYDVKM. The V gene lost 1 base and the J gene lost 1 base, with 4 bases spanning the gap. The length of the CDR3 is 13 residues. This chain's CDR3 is CASSLFNNYGYTF. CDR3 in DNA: TGTGCCAGCAGTTTATTTAATAACTATGGCTACACCTTC.

The CDR3 sequence: CASSQWGETPQHF. For the CDR3, the DNA is TGCGCCAGCAGTCAATGGGGCGAGACGCCCCAGCATTTT. This chain uses TRBV23-1 with TRBJ1-5, with D perhaps matching TRBD1 (5 bases). TRBV23-1 is placed among ORFs of uncertain function. Trimming left V 1 base short and J 9 bases short, with 10 bases between. The CDR3 contains 13 residues.